This entry lists 2 T cell receptor beta chains sequenced from one sample in a study of CD8 T cells in Susac syndrome. Random hexamers were used to reverse transcribe the RNA input (about 0.45 to 1 ug). TCRdb reanalysed the immunoSEQ multiplex PCR reads using MiXCR and keeps one entry per CDR3 protein. The data show 180,000 or so distinct CDR3 sequences, with roughly 96% seen just once and around 0.085% held by the top ten. Sequencing was carried out using CD4+ T cells from PBMCs. The receptor source for this set is a human donor with multiple sclerosis.

The rearrangement uses TRBV12-5 and TRBJ1-3; no clear D gene. Trimming took 1 base from V and 1 from J, leaving 2 bases between them. This CDR3 has 13 residues. Germline assignment: CDR1 LGHNT and CDR2 FRNRAP. CDR3: CASGLGSGNTIYF. CDR3 nucleotides: TGTGCTAGTGGTTTGGGGTCTGGAAACACCATATATTTT.

The chain couples TRBV12-3 or TRBV12-4 to TRBJ1-1; a possible D gene is TRBD1 (5 bases). This CDR3 region has 13 residues. Trimming removed 5 bases at V and 7 bases at J, with 14 bases between. DNA of the CDR3: TGTGCCAGCAGTCTCTCTGGGGCAGTTGAAGCTTTCTTT. It yields the protein CASSLSGAVEAFF.